This is a list of T cell receptor beta chains from one sample in a study of regulatory T cells in long-lasting Graves disease. MiXCR, run by TCRdb on the multiplex PCR reads, gives a single entry per CDR3 protein. The sample lists roughly 610,000 distinct CDR3 sequences, roughly 16% seen once, with around 19% in the top ten. The same specimen was also included in a second study, on T cells in Graves' hyperthyroidism and ophthalmopathy.

Sequencing used peripheral blood mononuclear cells (PBMCs), obtained at new diagnosis, from a patient treated with antithyroid drugs. Source of these receptors: a woman in her twenties or thirties with Graves disease. Each CDR3 is given with its conserved first and last residue. The D gene is left open where the match is weak. Only some rows state a clone size, as once, few, many or a class for expanded clones.

TRBV5-4	TRBJ2-3	NA	TRBD1	CASSFSGQGAGDTQYF	TGTGCCAGCAGCTTCTCGGGACAGGGGGCGGGAGATACGCAGTATTTT
TRBV28	TRBJ2-5	many	TRBD1	CASSSPGQGMKTQYF	TGTGCCAGCAGTTCACCGGGACAGGGGATGAAGACCCAGTACTTC
TRBV5-1	TRBJ2-1	NA	NA	CASSLNRAGDEQFF	TGCGCCAGCAGCTTGAACAGGGCCGGAGATGAGCAGTTCTTC
TRBV19	TRBJ1-1	few	TRBD1	CASSIQGQGQGFF	TGTGCCAGTAGTATCCAAGGACAGGGGCAAGGTTTCTTT
TRBV20-1	TRBJ2-7	many	NA	CSARGGFDEQYF	TGCAGTGCTAGAGGGGGGTTCGACGAGCAGTACTTC
TRBV30	TRBJ1-3	few	TRBD1	CACTRDREGNTIYF	TGTGCCTGTACACGGGACAGGGAGGGAAACACCATATATTTT
TRBV3-1	TRBJ2-7	many	TRBD2	CASSRPGLDYEQYF	TGTGCCAGCAGCCGTCCGGGACTAGACTACGAGCAGTACTTC
TRBV25-1	TRBJ2-6	few	NA	CASSPRGVGANVLTF	TGTGCCAGCAGTCCCAGGGGGGTTGGGGCCAACGTCCTGACTTTC
TRBV28	TRBJ1-4	few	NA	CASSGLIVGEKLFF	TGTGCCAGCTCAGGGCTGATAGTCGGTGAAAAACTGTTTTTT
TRBV3-1	TRBJ1-6	once	NA	CASSQQSGGNSPLHF	TGTGCCAGCAGCCAACAATCTGGGGGAAATTCACCCCTCCACTTT
TRBV27	TRBJ1-2	NA	NA	CAIGGGIYNPGGYTF	TGTGCCATTGGGGGGGGGATCTACAACCCGGGCGGCTACACCTTC
TRBV2	TRBJ1-6	many	NA	CASSPEPRDRSPLHF	TGTGCCAGCAGTCCGGAACCCAGGGACCGTTCACCCCTCCACTTT
TRBV2	TRBJ2-1	many	TRBD1	CARGTGGAPRGQQFF	TGTGCCAGGGGGACAGGGGGCGCCCCCCGGGGACAGCAGTTCTTC
TRBV28	TRBJ1-2	many	TRBD1	CASSVGGTGLDPFGYTF	TGTGCCAGCAGCGTGGGGGGGACAGGGTTAGATCCTTTCGGCTACACCTTC
TRBV24-1	TRBJ2-3	NA	NA	CAAPPQGVGTDTQYF	TGTGCCGCGCCCCCACAGGGCGTCGGCACAGATACGCAGTATTTT
TRBV12-3/TRBV12-4	TRBJ1-6	NA	NA	CASSLGPGTGSPLHF	TGTGCCAGCAGTTTAGGTCCAGGGACTGGTTCACCCCTCCACTTT
TRBV6-2/TRBV6-3	TRBJ1-5	few	NA	CASSYSESNQPQHF	TGTGCCAGCAGTTACTCTGAAAGCAATCAGCCCCAGCATTTT
TRBV7-2	TRBJ2-4	NA	NA	CASSLVSLAKNIQYF	TGTGCCAGCAGCTTAGTTTCCCTAGCCAAAAACATTCAGTACTTC
TRBV20-1	TRBJ2-3	NA	NA	CSARPGEKDTQYF	TGCAGTGCTAGACCGGGGGAGAAAGATACGCAGTATTTT
TRBV27	TRBJ2-7	many	TRBD2	CASSLSGGGDPYEQYF	TGTGCCAGCAGTTTATCGGGGGGAGGGGACCCCTACGAGCAGTACTTC
TRBV13	TRBJ2-7	few	NA	CASSSIQGHNEQYF	TGTGCCAGCAGCTCAATTCAGGGGCACAACGAGCAGTACTTC
TRBV27	TRBJ1-1	few	TRBD1	CASSREQGINTEAFF	TGTGCCAGCAGTCGGGAACAGGGGATAAACACTGAAGCTTTCTTT